Described below is a single T cell receptor (beta chain) sequence and its context. What it binds is not known. Naive and memory CD4+ T cells were separated from cryopreserved PBMCs. Sorted naive or memory CD4+ cells met CEF peptides for 9 to 11 days. The V gene's germline CDR1 is KGHSH and CDR2 LQKENI. This CDR3 has 13 residues. V lost 2 bases, J lost 0 bases, and 5 bases lay in between. This specimen belongs to a study of CD4 T cells in relation to SARS-CoV-2 and coronaviruses. Study context: PBMCs were cultured with antigen for roughly 11 days before TCR beta sequencing.

Method: immunoSEQ multiplex PCR; TCRdb's copy keeps in-frame clones and lacks some. Of about 41,000 clones in the sample, roughly 84% are singletons; the top ten hold over 4%. Specimen: naive CD4+ T cells from PBMCs, cultured in vitro. Described subset: naive CD4+ T cells isolated by negative enrichment. This clonotype was sampled from an adult with COVID-19. The chain combines TRBV18 with TRBJ2-7; D gene ambiguous. The CDR3 reads CASSPASSYEQYF. CDR3 DNA sequence: TGTGCCAGCTCACCAGCGAGCTCCTACGAGCAGTACTTC.